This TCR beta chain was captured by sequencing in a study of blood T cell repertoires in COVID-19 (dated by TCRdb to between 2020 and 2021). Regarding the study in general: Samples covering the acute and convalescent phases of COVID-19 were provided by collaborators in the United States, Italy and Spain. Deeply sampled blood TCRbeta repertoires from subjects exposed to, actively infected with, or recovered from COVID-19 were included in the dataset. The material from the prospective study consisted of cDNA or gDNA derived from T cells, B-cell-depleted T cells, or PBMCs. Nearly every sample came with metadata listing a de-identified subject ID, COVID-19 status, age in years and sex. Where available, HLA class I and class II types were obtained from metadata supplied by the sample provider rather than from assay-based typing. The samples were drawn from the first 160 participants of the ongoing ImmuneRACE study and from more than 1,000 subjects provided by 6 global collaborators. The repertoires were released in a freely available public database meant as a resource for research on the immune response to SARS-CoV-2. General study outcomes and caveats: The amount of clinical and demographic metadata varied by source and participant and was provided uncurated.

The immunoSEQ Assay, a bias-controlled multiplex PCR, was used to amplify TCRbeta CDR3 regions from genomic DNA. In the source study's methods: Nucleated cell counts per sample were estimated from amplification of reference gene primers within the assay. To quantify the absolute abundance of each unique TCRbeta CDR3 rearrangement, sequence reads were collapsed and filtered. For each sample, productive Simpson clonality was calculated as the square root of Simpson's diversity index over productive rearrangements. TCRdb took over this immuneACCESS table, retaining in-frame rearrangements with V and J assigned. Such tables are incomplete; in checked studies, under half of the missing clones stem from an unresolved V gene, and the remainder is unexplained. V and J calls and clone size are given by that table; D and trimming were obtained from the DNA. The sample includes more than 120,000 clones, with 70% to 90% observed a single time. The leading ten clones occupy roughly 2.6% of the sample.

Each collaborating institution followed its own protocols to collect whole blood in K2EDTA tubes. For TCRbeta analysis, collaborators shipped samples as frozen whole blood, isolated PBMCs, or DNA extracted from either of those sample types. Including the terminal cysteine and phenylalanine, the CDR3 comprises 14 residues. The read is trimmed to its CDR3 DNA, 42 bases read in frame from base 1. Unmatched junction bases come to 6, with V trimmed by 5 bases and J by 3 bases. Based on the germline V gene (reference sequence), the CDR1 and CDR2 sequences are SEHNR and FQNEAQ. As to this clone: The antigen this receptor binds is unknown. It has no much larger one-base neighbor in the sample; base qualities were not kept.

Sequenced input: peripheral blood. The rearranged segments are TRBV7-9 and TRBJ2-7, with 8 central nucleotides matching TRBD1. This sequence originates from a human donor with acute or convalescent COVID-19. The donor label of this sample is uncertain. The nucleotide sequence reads TGTGCCAGCAGCACCGGGACAGGAAGCTACGAGCAGTACTTC. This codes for CASSTGTGSYEQYF. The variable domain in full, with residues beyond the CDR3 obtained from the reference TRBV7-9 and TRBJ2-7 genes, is DTGVSQNPRHKITKRGQNVTFRCDPISEHNRLYWYRQTLGQGPEFLTYFQNEAQLEKSRLLSDRFSAERPKGSFSTLEIQRTEQGDSAMYLCASSTGTGSYEQYFGPGTRLTVT.